The 6 T cell receptor beta chains below all came from one sample that was sequenced in a study of blood T cell repertoires in COVID-19. The data were produced by immunoSEQ multiplex PCR, yet TCRdb's version contains in-frame clones alone and is incomplete. This table holds around 250,000 clones, about four fifths found once. The sequenced sample was PBMCs or T cells enriched from blood (not recorded which). These receptors were obtained from a man aged 45-65 years who had recovered from COVID-19.

The chain has TRBV7-3 and TRBJ1-1; D is undetermined. Trimming took 4 bases from V and 1 from J, leaving 19 bases between them. Germline V CDR1 and CDR2: SGHTA, FQGTGA. This CDR3 has 17 residues. This chain's CDR3 is CASSSLRSGRENTEAFF. CDR3 in DNA: TGTGCCAGCAGCTCCCTCCGCTCCGGGAGAGAGAACACTGAAGCTTTCTTT.

This clone was recorded a few times. CDR3 bases: TGTGCCAGCAGCTTAGGCGCGTTGGGCTACACCTTC. Translating it yields CASSLGALGYTF. This chain connects TRBV7-9 to TRBJ1-2; D uncertain. V lost 1 base and J lost 8, with 8 bases in between. Germline V gene sequence: CDR1 SEHNR, CDR2 FQNEAQ (reference sequence). The CDR3 has 12 residues.

The chain combines TRBV24-1 with TRBJ2-1, with 11 bases aligning to TRBD2. The germline CDR1 and CDR2 sequences are KGHDR and SFDVKD. Losses at the gene ends were 12 bases for V and 10 bases for J; bases not matched to a gene: 10. The CDR3 has 13 residues. The CDR3 coding sequence is TGTGCCGCGACTAGCGGGAATCGGGGGGAGCAGTTCTTC. This gives the protein CAATSGNRGEQFF.

V usage is TRBV18 and J usage is TRBJ1-6, with D unclear. This CDR3 is 16 amino acids long. Germline V gives CDR1 KGHSH, CDR2 LQKENI. Trimming cost V 4 bases and J 0 bases, with 10 bases left between them. CDR3 sequence: CASSRLESSYNSPLHF. CDR3 DNA sequence: TGTGCCAGCTCACGGCTGGAGAGCTCCTATAATTCACCCCTCCACTTT.

The rearrangement links TRBV7-3 to TRBJ2-1, with 7 positions matching TRBD2. CDR3 length equals 16 residues. Germline CDR1 and CDR2: SGHTA and FQGTGA. V lost 2 bases and J lost 7; bases outside the gene matches: 11. Written as DNA, the CDR3 is TGTGCCAGCAGCTTAGCCGCCGGCGGGAGAGGTAATGAGCAGTTCTTC. It translates to CASSLAAGGRGNEQFF.

The chain couples TRBV11-2 to TRBJ2-7; the D gene is possibly TRBD2 (6 bases). V was cut by 3 bases and J by 0 bases, with 12 bases left in between. Germline V gives CDR1 SGHAT, CDR2 FQNNGV. The CDR3 runs to 15 residues. The CDR3 region has the DNA TGTGCCAGCAGCTTTCTGGAGGGGAGCTCCTACGAGCAGTACTTC. Its protein is CASSFLEGSSYEQYF.